The entry below describes one T cell receptor (beta chain). This clone was observed a handful of times. This receptor's antigen is unknown. The record has no base qualities; no much larger clone is one base away. This specimen comes from a study of shared T cell receptors in the human thymus (dated by TCRdb to the early 2020s). In the study overall: The study investigated the way shared, self-reactive T-cell receptor alpha chains are produced in the human thymus.

Trimming removed 5 bases from V and 6 bases from J, leaving 8 bases between the germline ends. CDR1 and CDR2, per the germline V gene, are MNHEY and SVGAGI. The CDR3 runs 12 amino acids, cysteine and phenylalanine included. Only the CDR3 part of the read is kept: 36 bases, read in frame from the first base. Library method: the immunoSEQ multiplex PCR assay. TCRdb re-hosts the immuneACCESS table, in-frame sequences only. Its copies lack some clones; in the studies checked, an unresolved V gene accounts for under half of them, and the cause for the rest is not known. The sample contains some 700,000 clones, 70% to 90% of them found a single time. The top ten clones comprise 0.0085% to 0.012% of the sample. The sample was also reused in another study, on human thymus T cells. Drawing on the second study: Immunologically healthy infants undergoing open corrective cardiac surgery for congenital heart defects in Finland were used as donors. The thymus tissue came from surgical resects taken out during corrective cardiac surgery. Usage of V and J gene segments appeared to be biased in both the thymic and the peripheral blood repertoires. The related research reported highly overlapping thymic TCR repertoires among unrelated individuals. TCR alpha and beta repertoires from about 8 infant thymus samples and a few related peripheral blood samples were characterized in the study. The infant donors were 7 to 244 days old, and the cohort included five or six males and a couple of females. Thymocytes were released mechanically from tissue and stored at -70 °C as pellets of about 8.5-31 million cells. Genomic DNA was extracted from frozen cell pellets with a QIAsymphony instrument. TCRB and TCRAD loci were amplified from a standardized quantity of quality-controlled genomic DNA using the immunoSEQ multiplex PCR assay. The amplicons spanned the V(D)J region and were long enough to cover the CDR3 and allow V and J genes to be identified. Amplicon sequencing was performed on an Illumina platform through the commercial immunoSEQ service. Corrections for primer bias and sequencing errors followed previously described methods, while TCRAD and TCRB definitions were based on the IMGT database. immunoSEQ Analyzer 3.0 and VDJTools were used for repertoire analysis, which covered basic statistics, V/J segment usage, diversity estimates, rarefaction and pairwise overlap. Diversity was estimated with Chao1, ChaoE, Efron-Thisted, Shannon and inverse Simpson indices, and also on datasets down-sampled to the smallest sample. Repertoire overlap was assessed by strict matching of CDR3 nucleotide sequence, V gene and J gene, and clustering was done by Jaccard-based multidimensional scaling. On average, around 780,000 unique TCRB clonotypes were obtained from thymus samples, compared with roughly 84,000 from blood samples.

The sample taken for sequencing was thymocytes. Here the chain combines TRBV6-5 and TRBJ2-1; the D gene is unclear. This clonotype was sampled from a boy in the first two years of life with a congenital heart defect. Donor details come from another sample of the same person, matched by shared clones. Here the CDR3 is given as CASSPRVNEQFF. The DNA sequence reads TGTGCCAGCAGTCCCCGCGTCAATGAGCAGTTCTTC.